One and the same sample provided the 5 T cell receptor beta chains below, sequenced in a study of CD8+CD57+ T cells in acquired aplastic anemia. TCR beta VDJ and CDR3 profiles were obtained from a genomic DNA template. TCRdb passed the reads through MiXCR, listing each CDR3 protein once. The sample shows 150,000 to 200,000 distinct CDR3 sequences, around 40% of them seen only once. Sequenced: sorted CD4+, CD8+, or CD8+CD57+ T cells (not recorded which) from PBMCs. The receptor source for this set is a human donor in good health.

The chain joins TRBV7-3 to TRBJ1-1; D unclear. CDR1 is SGHTA and CDR2 is FQGTGA in the germline V gene. The CDR3 extends over 13 amino acids. Trimming stripped 1 base from V and 3 bases from J, with 6 bases between. CDR3 nucleotide sequence: TGTGCCAGCAGCTTAAACATGGACACTGAAGCTTTCTTT. Amino acids: CASSLNMDTEAFF. The full variable domain, its missing parts supplied by reference TRBV7-3 and TRBJ1-1, is GAGVSQTPSNKVTEKGKYVELRCDPISGHTALYWYRQSLGQGPEFLIYFQGTGAADDSGLPNDRFFAVRPEGSVSTLKIQRTERGDSAVYLCASSLNMDTEAFFGQGTRLTVV.

This clonotype was recorded at least ten times. V gene TRBV19 combines with J gene TRBJ1-5; 9 nucleotides agree with TRBD1. The J segment lost 4 bases and the V segment lost 7 bases, leaving 8 bases of the junction unmatched. The germline gives CDR1 LNHDA, CDR2 SQIVND (reference sequence). This CDR3 is built from 15 residues. CDR3 loop: CASTAGQGRNQPQHF. The CDR3 coding sequence is TGTGCCAGTACCGCAGGACAGGGGAGAAATCAGCCCCAGCATTTT. Drawing the rest from reference TRBV19 and TRBJ1-5, the complete variable domain is DGGITQSPKYLFRKEGQNVTLSCEQNLNHDAMYWYRQDPGQGLRLIYYSQIVNDFQKGDIAEGYSVSREKKESFPLTVTSAQKNPTAFYLCASTAGQGRNQPQHFGDGTRLSIL.

This clonotype has ten or more counts. The genes are TRBV27 and TRBJ2-5, with D hard to call. The CDR3 is 13 residues long. Trimming took off 3 bases at V and 0 bases at J, with 5 bases between the two ends. CDR1 is MNHEY, CDR2 SMNVEV, per germline (reference sequence). Here the CDR3 reads CASSFSNQETQYF. CDR3 DNA: TGTGCCAGCAGTTTCTCCAACCAAGAGACCCAGTACTTC.

The chain links TRBV29-1 to TRBJ2-3; D is unclear. CDR3 length equals 14 residues. The V gene's germline CDR1 is SQVTM and CDR2 ANQGSEA. V was trimmed by 4 bases and J by 2 bases, leaving 13 bases between them. For the CDR3, the DNA is TGCAGCGTTGCCAACCCGTACCTCACAGATACGCAGTATTTT. Translation: CSVANPYLTDTQYF.

This clonotype was observed many times. The chain links TRBV2 to TRBJ2-7; a weak D match, TRBD2 (6 bases). Germline CDR1 reads SNHLY; CDR2 reads FYNNEI. The V gene lost 6 bases and the J gene lost 2 bases, with 11 bases spanning the gap. This CDR3 is 13 amino acids long. In DNA form, the CDR3 reads TGTGCCAGCAGGGGGGACTGGGCCTACGAGCAGTACTTC. Translation gives CASRGDWAYEQYF. Filled out from reference TRBV2 and TRBJ2-7, the complete variable domain reads EPEVTQTPSHQVTQMGQEVILRCVPISNHLYFYWYRQILGQKVEFLVSFYNNEISEKSEIFDDQFSVERPDGSNFTLKIRSTKLEDSAMYFCASRGDWAYEQYFGPGTRLTVT.